One sample yielded the 20 T cell receptor beta chains listed below, sequenced in a study of blood T cell repertoires in COVID-19. Sequencing used immunoSEQ multiplex PCR; TCRdb keeps in-frame clones, though not all of them. This table holds over 200,000 clones, 70% to 80% found once. Sequenced sample: peripheral blood. The receptors were sampled from a woman at least 80 years old with acute or convalescent COVID-19.

The CDR3 region has the DNA TGTGCCAGCAGCCCTCCTACTAGCACCAAAAACATTCAGTACTTC. Residues: CASSPPTSTKNIQYF. The chain combines TRBV7-9 with TRBJ2-4; D may be TRBD2 (6 bases). This CDR3 region has 15 residues. V was pared by 5 bases and J by 2 bases, with 13 bases between. Germline loops: CDR1 SEHNR, CDR2 FQNEAQ (reference sequence).

J is TRBJ2-1 and V is TRBV3-1 (or the pseudogene TRBV3-2), with 12 bases lining up with TRBD2. Losses at the gene ends were 6 bases for V and 4 bases for J; bases not matched to a gene: 10. Germline V gene data show CDR1 as LGHDT and CDR2 as YNNKEL (reference sequence). The length of the CDR3 is 17 residues. Here the CDR3 DNA reads TGTGCCAGCAGACAGGTTTCTAGCGGGGGGGCATACAATGAGCAGTTCTTC. Encoded protein: CASRQVSSGGAYNEQFF.

The chain joins TRBV5-1 to TRBJ1-1; D might be TRBD1 (5 bases). CDR3 length: 15 amino acids. V lost 1 base and J 0 bases, leaving 10 bases between the germline ends. Germline CDR1 reads SGHRS; CDR2 reads YFSETQ. CDR3 in DNA: TGCGCCAGCAGCTTGTCCCTAGGGGTGAACACTGAAGCTTTCTTT. This gives the protein CASSLSLGVNTEAFF.

This clone was observed a handful of times. V gene TRBV6-2 or TRBV6-3 combines with J gene TRBJ2-3; 7 bases fit TRBD1. Germline CDR1 is MNHEY and CDR2 is SVGEGT. J was trimmed by 3 bases and V by 0 bases; bases with no gene match: 12. This CDR3 has 18 residues. The CDR3, as DNA: TGTGCCAGCAGTTACTCGGACTTCGGGACAGAAGGTACAGATACGCAGTATTTT. It is translated as CASSYSDFGTEGTDTQYF.

The gene calls are TRBV15 and TRBJ1-5; 7 bases are a match to TRBD1. The CDR3 contains 19 residues. Germline V gives CDR1 LNHNV, CDR2 YYDKDF (reference sequence). Trimming took 3 bases from V and 0 from J; bases not matched to a gene: 14. Written as DNA, the CDR3 is TGTGCCACCAGCAGTGGGACCGGGACAGATATTTATAGCAATCAGCCCCAGCATTTT. Translation: CATSSGTGTDIYSNQPQHF.

The chain joins TRBV10-3 to TRBJ1-2; a possible D gene is TRBD1 (6 bases). The V end lost 8 bases, the J end lost 0 bases, and 19 bases lay between the germline ends. Germline V gene lookup returns CDR1 ENHRY and CDR2 SYGVKD. The CDR3 sequence is 16 residues long. The CDR3 here is CAILGQRDAANYGYTF. DNA for the CDR3: TGTGCCATCCTTGGACAGAGGGATGCAGCTAACTATGGCTACACCTTC.

V and J are TRBV5-5 and TRBJ1-1, with TRBD1 as a possible D gene (5 bases). V lost 4 bases and J lost 1, with 11 bases in between. Germline loops: CDR1 SGHKS, CDR2 YYEKEE (reference sequence). The CDR3 has 14 residues. CDR3 residues: CASSTPGGNTEAFF. The CDR3 DNA reads as TGTGCCAGCAGCACCCCCGGGGGGAACACTGAAGCTTTCTTT.

V usage is TRBV5-1 and J usage is TRBJ2-1, with 12 bases fitting TRBD1. V dropped 4 bases and J dropped 8; count of bases not matched to a gene: 4. Germline CDR1 SGHRS, CDR2 YFSETQ. The CDR3 contains 14 residues. CDR3: CASSMGQGAYEQFF. The CDR3 coding sequence is TGCGCCAGCAGCATGGGACAGGGGGCGTATGAGCAGTTCTTC.

This clone occurred once. The genes are TRBV5-1 and TRBJ2-1, with D hard to call. This CDR3 region has 15 residues. Germline V gene data show CDR1 as SGHRS and CDR2 as YFSETQ. V was pared by 0 bases and J by 6 bases, with 13 bases between. The CDR3 nucleotides read TGCGCCAGCAGCTTGGTTGGTGGCTGGAGCAATGAGCAGTTCTTC. This codes for CASSLVGGWSNEQFF.

The V and J genes are TRBV18 and TRBJ1-4; 10 nucleotides agree with TRBD1. The trim removed 6 bases at V and 7 bases at J, leaving 5 bases unmatched. CDR1 is KGHSH and CDR2 is LQKENI in the germline V gene. This CDR3 contains 14 residues. The CDR3 region is CASSGTGVGEKLFF. CDR3 sequence (DNA): TGTGCCAGCTCCGGGACAGGGGTTGGTGAAAAACTGTTTTTT.

V usage is TRBV2 and J usage is TRBJ2-7; D perhaps matches TRBD2 (5 bases). Germline CDR1 SNHLY, CDR2 FYNNEI. This CDR3 has 11 residues. Trimming shortened V by 8 bases and J by 4 bases, and 9 bases separated the two germline ends. The CDR3 is CASRLAYEQYF. The CDR3 bases are TGTGCCAGCCGTTTAGCGTACGAGCAGTACTTC.

V usage is TRBV11-1 and J usage is TRBJ2-1; 10 nucleotides line up with TRBD1. The CDR3 has 16 residues. The V segment lost 5 bases and the J segment 8 bases; nucleotides outside the gene matches: 12. CDR1 is SGHAT, CDR2 FQDESV, per germline (reference sequence). CDR3 region: CASSPGGTGVGYEQFF. In DNA form, the CDR3 reads TGTGCCAGCAGCCCAGGAGGGACAGGGGTGGGCTATGAGCAGTTCTTC. Looking up the rest from reference TRBV11-1 and TRBJ2-1 gives the full variable domain: EAEVAQSPRYKITEKSQAVAFWCDPISGHATLYWYRQILGQGPELLVQFQDESVVDDSQLPKDRFSAERLKGVDSTLKIQPAELGDSAMYLCASSPGGTGVGYEQFFGPGTRLTVL.

This clone was recorded a few times. Other DNA sequences of this sample code for an identical CDR3. This sequence joins TRBV7-2 and TRBJ2-3; 7 bases line up with TRBD2. The CDR3 loop spans 15 amino acids. Germline CDR1 and CDR2: SGHTA and FQGNSA. Trimming removed 2 bases from V and 4 bases from J; junction bases left unmatched: 6. CDR3 protein: CASSLRGGGADTQYF. The CDR3 DNA reads TGTGCCAGCAGCTTAAGGGGCGGGGGAGCAGATACGCAGTATTTT.

This chain links TRBV20-1 with TRBJ1-1; D gene unclear. Germline-derived CDR1 and CDR2 are DFQATT and SNEGSKA (reference sequence). The CDR3 is 11 residues long. This chain's CDR3 is CTSSLNTEAFF. The CDR3 DNA reads TGCACCTCTAGTCTGAACACTGAAGCTTTCTTT.

This chain joins TRBV15 and TRBJ1-5, with a possible D match to TRBD1 (5 bases). Trimming cost V 3 bases and J 9 bases, with 12 bases left between them. This CDR3 comprises 13 residues. Per the germline V gene, CDR1 is LNHNV and CDR2 is YYDKDF (reference sequence). The CDR3, as DNA: TGTGCCACCAGCAGGGCCGCCCAGGGGCCCCAGCATTTT. It specifies CATSRAAQGPQHF.

The gene calls are TRBV28 and TRBJ1-6; 9 bases agree with TRBD1. The CDR3 is made up of 14 amino acids. Looked up from germline, CDR1 is MDHEN and CDR2 is SYDVKM. Trimming cost V 6 bases and J 6 bases; bases outside gene matches: 3. The CDR3 region has the DNA TGTGCCAGCAGGCAGGGACAGGGTAATTCACCCCTCCACTTT. It codes for CASRQGQGNSPLHF.

The chain employs TRBV6-1 and TRBJ1-2; D unclear. The germline gives CDR1 MNHNS, CDR2 SASEGT. The CDR3 length is 11 residues. Trimming cost V 3 bases and J 4 bases, with 3 bases left between them. CDR3 residues: CASSDVYGYTF. CDR3 nucleotides: TGTGCCAGCAGTGACGTCTATGGCTACACCTTC.

The sample holds one count of this clone. The chain has TRBV6-6 and TRBJ1-1, with TRBD1 matching over 7 bases. V shed 10 bases and J 3 bases; nucleotides not matched to a gene: 5. Looked up from germline, CDR1 is MNHNY and CDR2 is SVGAGI (reference sequence). This CDR3 is 12 amino acids long. Written as DNA, the CDR3 is TGTGCCACCAGGGGGGGATACACTGAAGCTTTCTTT. This sequence encodes CATRGGYTEAFF.

This chain uses TRBV29-1 with TRBJ2-5; D is possibly TRBD2 (6 bases). From germline, CDR1 is SQVTM and CDR2 ANQGSEA. Trimming removed 7 bases from V and 5 bases from J, with 17 bases in between. The CDR3 is 13 amino acids. CDR3 amino acids: CSGSGGARETQYF. CDR3 bases: TGCAGCGGGTCCGGGGGAGCCCGGGAGACCCAGTACTTC.

The chain uses TRBV5-4 and TRBJ2-3; possible D gene TRBD2, 6 bases. From germline, CDR1 is SGHNT and CDR2 YYREEE (reference sequence). Trimming stripped 9 bases from V and 2 bases from J, with 19 bases between. The CDR3 has 15 residues. The DNA for the CDR3 is TGTGCCACCACGGAGGGCAGGGCTAACACAGATACGCAGTATTTT. Encoded protein: CATTEGRANTDTQYF.